This T cell receptor (beta chain) was sequenced for a study of vaccination and CD4 T cells after COVID-19. The CDR3 length is 15 residues. Trimming left V 3 bases short and J 8 bases short, with 18 bases between. Germline CDR1 and CDR2: MNHEY and SMNVEV (reference sequence). As concerns this clonotype: What it binds is unknown.

The treatment denotes: roughly 10-day PBMC culture with coronavirus spike peptide pools or control peptides (ViraFEST assay). Cultured CD4+ T-cell DNA underwent Oncomine TCR Beta short-read sequencing. TCRdb redid the calling of the PCR reads with MiXCR, one entry per CDR3 protein. This sample has 15,000 to 20,000 distinct CDR3 sequences, with about 60% found just once. This TCR came from a human donor who had recovered from COVID-19. V and J are TRBV27 and TRBJ2-3; D possibly matches TRBD1 or TRBD2 (5 bases each). The source material was CD4+ T cells from blood, cultured in vitro. CDR3 sequence reads: CASSFVAPGAGTQYF. DNA for the CDR3: TGTGCCAGCAGTTTCGTGGCTCCCGGGGCGGGTACGCAGTATTTT.